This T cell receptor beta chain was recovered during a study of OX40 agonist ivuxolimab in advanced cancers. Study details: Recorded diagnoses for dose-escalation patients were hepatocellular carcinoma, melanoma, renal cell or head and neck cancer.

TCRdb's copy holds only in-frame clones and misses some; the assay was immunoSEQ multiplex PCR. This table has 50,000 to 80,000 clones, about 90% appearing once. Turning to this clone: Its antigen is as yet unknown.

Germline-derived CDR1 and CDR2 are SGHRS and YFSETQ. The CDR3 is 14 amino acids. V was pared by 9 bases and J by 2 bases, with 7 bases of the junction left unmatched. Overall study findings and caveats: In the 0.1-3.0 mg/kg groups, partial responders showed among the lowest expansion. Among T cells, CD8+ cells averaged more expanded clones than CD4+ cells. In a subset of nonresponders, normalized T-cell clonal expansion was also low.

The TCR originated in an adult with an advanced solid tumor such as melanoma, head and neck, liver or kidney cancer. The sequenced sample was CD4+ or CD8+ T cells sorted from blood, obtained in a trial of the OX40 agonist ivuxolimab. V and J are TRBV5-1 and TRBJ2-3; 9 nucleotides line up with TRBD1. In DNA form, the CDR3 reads TGCGCCACGCGGACAGGGGCGGACACAGATACGCAGTATTTT. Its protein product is CATRTGADTDTQYF.